This T cell receptor (beta chain) is drawn from a study of blood T cell repertoires in COVID-19. Overall study context: Researchers got acute and convalescent COVID-19 samples from the United States, Italy and Spain.

In the authors' workflow: Counts of nucleated cells, estimated from reference gene primer amplification, were obtained. The assay was immunoSEQ multiplex PCR, and TCRdb's table has in-frame clones only and misses some. The V and J calls and clone size are taken from that table; D and trimming were inferred from the DNA. Here the sample spans 60,000 to 90,000 clones, about 74% being singletons. CDR3 length: 15 residues. Trimming took 5 bases from V and 8 from J, leaving 18 bases between them. From germline, CDR1 is LGHNT and CDR2 FRNRAP. This rearrangement joins TRBV12-5 to TRBJ2-2, with D possibly TRBD1 on 6 matching bases. The source of this sequence is a human donor with acute or convalescent COVID-19. The donor label of this sample is uncertain. What was sequenced was peripheral blood. The CDR3 loop is CASGTLPGVAGELFF. In nucleotides, the CDR3 is TGTGCTAGTGGTACCCTTCCAGGGGTTGCGGGGGAGCTGTTTTTT. The full variable domain, completed using reference TRBV12-5 and TRBJ2-2, is DARVTQTPRHKVTEMGQEVTMRCQPILGHNTVFWYRQTMMQGLELLAYFRNRAPLDDSGMPKDRFSAEMPDATLATLKIQPSEPRDSAVYFCASGTLPGVAGELFFGEGSRLTVL.